This T cell receptor (beta chain) appears in the sequencing data of a study of blood T cell repertoires in COVID-19. The wider study: COVID-19 samples collected from the United States, Italy and Spain covered acute and convalescent phases.

Those who participated ranged in age from roughly 18 to 95 years and resided in about two dozen US areas. Original processing notes: Amplification from reference gene primers served as the basis for estimated nucleated cell counts. Method: immunoSEQ multiplex PCR; TCRdb's copy keeps in-frame clones and lacks some. V and J calls and clone size are those listed in that table; D and trimming were worked out from the DNA. The table shows 220,000 or so clones, with 75% to 90% occurring only once. Germline V gene lookup returns CDR1 MNHEY and CDR2 SVGAGI. The CDR3 has 13 amino acids. The junction had 7 bases not matched to a gene; V was cut back by 8 bases and J by 5 bases.

The V gene is TRBV6-5, the J gene TRBJ1-1; 8 bases match TRBD1. The sequenced sample was PBMCs or T cells enriched from blood (not recorded which). The TCR was taken from a woman aged 18-35 years in a cohort exposed to, infected with or recovered from COVID-19 (not recorded which). In nucleotides, the CDR3 is TGTGCCAGCGCTGAACAGGGGGGGACTGAAGCTTTCTTT. Translated, it gives CASAEQGGTEAFF.